The 14 T cell receptor beta chains below all came from one sample that was sequenced in a study of blood T cell repertoires in COVID-19. The protocol was immunoSEQ multiplex PCR, while the TCRdb copy is restricted to in-frame clones and leaves out a portion. The table has under 450,000 clones, more than 75% seen once; the top ten hold 1.3%. The sequenced sample was PBMCs or T cells enriched from blood (not recorded which). The receptors shown here come from a young man who had recovered from COVID-19.

The chain combines TRBV7-2 with TRBJ2-7; D gene uncertain. CDR1 is SGHTA and CDR2 is FQGNSA in the germline V gene. Deletions cut 2 bases from V and 0 bases from J, with 11 bases between. This CDR3 spans 15 amino acids. This CDR3 is CASSLSLTGSYEQYF. The CDR3 DNA reads TGTGCCAGCAGCTTAAGTCTCACTGGCTCCTACGAGCAGTACTTC.

This rearrangement joins TRBV9 to TRBJ2-3, with 8 positions matching TRBD1. The CDR3 is 16 residues long. Per germline, CDR1 SGDLS and CDR2 YYNGEE. The V gene end was trimmed by 4 bases and the J gene end by 3 bases; junction bases not matched to a gene: 10. The CDR3 loop reads CASSPRGTGWTDTQYF. As DNA, the CDR3 is TGTGCCAGCAGCCCTAGGGGGACAGGTTGGACAGATACGCAGTATTTT.

V is TRBV19 and J is TRBJ1-4; unclear D gene. This CDR3 is 15 amino acids long. V was trimmed by 1 base and J by 7 bases, leaving 13 bases between them. Germline V gene sequence: CDR1 LNHDA, CDR2 SQIVND (reference sequence). CDR3 in amino acids: CASSIVRGRTEKLFF. CDR3 nucleotides: TGTGCCAGTAGTATAGTACGGGGAAGGACTGAAAAACTGTTTTTT. The full variable domain, its missing parts supplied by reference TRBV19 and TRBJ1-4, is DGGITQSPKYLFRKEGQNVTLSCEQNLNHDAMYWYRQDPGQGLRLIYYSQIVNDFQKGDIAEGYSVSREKKESFPLTVTSAQKNPTAFYLCASSIVRGRTEKLFFGSGTQLSVL.

This chain links TRBV4-3 with TRBJ2-7; tentatively, D is TRBD2 (6 bases). With 0 bases removed from V and 3 bases from J, the gap between germline ends came to 15 bases. The CDR3 is 16 amino acids. From germline, CDR1 is LGHNA and CDR2 YSLEER. CDR3 sequence reads: CASSQEGRPALYEQYF. The CDR3 nucleotides read TGCGCCAGCAGCCAAGAGGGGAGGCCAGCCCTCTACGAGCAGTACTTC.

V is TRBV18 and J is TRBJ1-2; a weak D match, TRBD1 (5 bases). V dropped 4 bases and J dropped 4 bases, with 22 bases sitting between them. Germline V gene lookup returns CDR1 KGHSH and CDR2 LQKENI. The CDR3 totals 17 residues. In nucleotides, the CDR3 is TGTGCCAGCTCACTCGGACGGTCGGGGGTTTTTGGCTATGGCTACACCTTC. This gives the protein CASSLGRSGVFGYGYTF.

The chain has TRBV7-9 and TRBJ2-5; D is unclear. Germline CDR1 is SEHNR and CDR2 is FQNEAQ (reference sequence). Trimming removed 3 bases from V and 5 bases from J, with 13 bases in between. The CDR3 contains 14 residues. CDR3 bases: TGTGCCAGCAGCTTGCGATTAGTACGGGAGACCCAGTACTTC. Protein: CASSLRLVRETQYF.

This chain joins TRBV29-1 and TRBJ1-1; 8 bases are shared with TRBD1. The J segment lost 8 bases and the V segment lost 3 bases, leaving 2 bases of the junction unmatched. The CDR3 length is 11 residues. CDR1 and CDR2 from the germline V gene are SQVTM and ANQGSEA. In nucleotides, the CDR3 is TGCAGCGTTGACAGGGGGCTAGAAGCTTTCTTT. This gives the protein CSVDRGLEAFF.

This clone was seen once. The chain links TRBV6-5 to TRBJ2-2; no clear D gene. Germline-derived CDR1 and CDR2 are MNHEY and SVGAGI. This CDR3 contains 14 residues. V was clipped by 6 bases and J by 4 bases, with 12 bases between them. Written as DNA, the CDR3 is TGTGCCAGCAGCAAATTGGAGAGCACCGGGGAGCTGTTTTTT. Protein product: CASSKLESTGELFF.

The chain recombines TRBV27 with TRBJ1-6, with TRBD1 matching 11 bases. V was pared by 4 bases and J by 8 bases, with 1 base of the junction left unmatched. CDR1 MNHEY and CDR2 SMNVEV come from the germline V gene (reference sequence). The CDR3 has 14 amino acids. The CDR3 loop reads CASSWDRGDSPLHF. For the CDR3, the DNA is TGTGCCAGCAGTTGGGACAGGGGGGATTCACCCCTCCACTTT.

This chain joins TRBV11-2 and TRBJ1-2; no clear D. The CDR3 extends over 15 amino acids. The germline CDR1 and CDR2 sequences are SGHAT and FQNNGV. V lost 5 bases to trimming and J lost 1 base, with 14 bases between them. The CDR3 loop reads CASSPTGGHNYGYTF. DNA of the CDR3: TGTGCCAGCAGCCCCACGGGTGGTCATAACTATGGCTACACCTTC.

This rearrangement joins TRBV14 to TRBJ1-2; a possible D gene is TRBD1 (6 bases). This CDR3 contains 13 residues. The V end lost 2 bases, the J end lost 8 bases, and 12 bases lay between the germline ends. Germline CDR1 reads SGHDN; CDR2 reads FVKESK. This CDR3 reads CASSQTGMGGYTF. CDR3 in DNA: TGTGCCAGCAGCCAAACAGGGATGGGGGGCTACACCTTC.

This chain joins TRBV29-1 and TRBJ2-3, with 7 bases fitting TRBD2. The CDR3 is 15 residues long. The germline V gene has CDR1 SQVTM and CDR2 ANQGSEA. Trimming at V came to 4 bases and at J to 2 bases, leaving 9 bases not matched to a gene. CDR3 amino acids: CSVGESGAPTDTQYF. Written as DNA, the CDR3 is TGCAGCGTTGGGGAAAGCGGGGCCCCCACAGATACGCAGTATTTT.

The chain joins TRBV15 to TRBJ2-2; D ambiguous. This CDR3 comprises 11 residues. Germline-derived CDR1 and CDR2 are LNHNV and YYDKDF (reference sequence). Trimming removed 4 bases at V and 7 bases at J, with 4 bases between. CDR3 loop: CATSKHGELFF. The CDR3 region has the DNA TGTGCCACCAGCAAACACGGGGAGCTGTTTTTT.

The chain couples TRBV6-4 to TRBJ2-1; maybe TRBD1 (6 bases). The CDR3 has 13 residues. The germline V gene has CDR1 MRHNA and CDR2 SNTAGT. With 5 bases removed from V and 9 bases from J, the gap between germline ends came to 14 bases. As DNA, the CDR3 is TGTGCCAGCAGTAGGACAGCCAAGGGTGAGCAGTTCTTC. This translates into CASSRTAKGEQFF.